One T cell receptor (beta chain) is described in this entry. This entry belongs to a study of blood T cell repertoires in COVID-19. Method: immunoSEQ multiplex PCR; TCRdb's copy keeps in-frame clones and lacks some. This repertoire shows around 300,000 clones, roughly 80% found once; its top ten account for approximately 4.1%. The germline CDR1 and CDR2 sequences are SGHRS and YFSETQ. This CDR3 is 13 amino acids long. The ends were cut back, 0 bases at V and 0 bases at J, with 4 bases in the middle. The receptor comes from a woman in her forties or fifties with active or convalescent COVID-19. The V call is TRBV5-1, the J call TRBJ2-7; D gene uncertain. Sequenced: peripheral blood. The CDR3 DNA follows: TGCGCCAGCAGCTTGGCCGGCTCCTACGAGCAGTACTTC. It yields the protein CASSLAGSYEQYF.